Listed below are T cell receptor beta chains from one sample, sequenced in a study of beta chain features in type 1 diabetes. The table came from immunoSEQ multiplex PCR; TCRdb's copy has only in-frame clones and leaves some out. The sample lists approximately 250,000 clones, over 9.5% occurring once. The sample comprised naive CD4+ T cells from blood. All receptors come from a woman aged 18-29 years in good health. The CDR3 runs from the conserved cysteine through the conserved F or W. Each record gives: V gene, D gene, clone size, J gene, CDR3 DNA, CDR3 protein. A D gene is named only where the DNA matches it firmly. Clone size is stated in some rows and not others, as once, few, many or a class when expanded.

V gene: TRBV6-5; D gene: NA; clone size: NA; J gene: TRBJ2-3; CDR3 DNA: TGTGCCAGCAATTATGGTGCTAGGAGTGGCACAGATACGCAGTATTTT; CDR3 protein: CASNYGARSGTDTQYF
V gene: TRBV29-1; D gene: TRBD2; clone size: many; J gene: TRBJ2-1; CDR3 DNA: TGCAGCGTTGACCGGGACTACCTCAACGATGAGCAGTTCTTC; CDR3 protein: CSVDRDYLNDEQFF
V gene: TRBV2; D gene: TRBD2; clone size: few; J gene: TRBJ2-1; CDR3 DNA: TGTGCCAGCAAGCTAGCGGGAGGGGTGGATGAGCAGTTCTTC; CDR3 protein: CASKLAGGVDEQFF
V gene: TRBV2; D gene: TRBD1; clone size: few; J gene: TRBJ2-3; CDR3 DNA: TGTGCCAGCAGTCTGACAGGGGTACGAGATACGCAGTATTTT; CDR3 protein: CASSLTGVRDTQYF
V gene: TRBV28; D gene: NA; clone size: NA; J gene: TRBJ1-2; CDR3 DNA: TGTGCCAGCTCTCGCTGGGAGTATGGCTACACCTTC; CDR3 protein: CASSRWEYGYTF
V gene: TRBV2; D gene: TRBD2; clone size: NA; J gene: TRBJ2-1; CDR3 DNA: TGTGCCAGCAGTGATCCGGGAGGGCCGAGCAATGAGCAGTTCTTC; CDR3 protein: CASSDPGGPSNEQFF
V gene: TRBV6-5; D gene: NA; clone size: few; J gene: TRBJ1-3; CDR3 DNA: TGTGCCAGCAGTTACTCAGGAGGGGTCGGAAACACCATATATTTT; CDR3 protein: CASSYSGGVGNTIYF
V gene: TRBV5-1; D gene: TRBD1; clone size: few; J gene: TRBJ2-7; CDR3 DNA: TGCGCCAGCAGCTCGGGACAGCTACCTACCTACGAGCAGTACTTC; CDR3 protein: CASSSGQLPTYEQYF
V gene: TRBV7-9; D gene: TRBD2; clone size: NA; J gene: TRBJ2-5; CDR3 DNA: TGTGCCAGCAGCTTAGCGCTAGGACTAGCGGACCAAGAGACCCAGTACTTC; CDR3 protein: CASSLALGLADQETQYF
V gene: TRBV15; D gene: TRBD1; clone size: NA; J gene: TRBJ2-7; CDR3 DNA: TGTGCCACCAGCAGGGACAGGCCCTCCTACGAGCAGTACTTC; CDR3 protein: CATSRDRPSYEQYF
V gene: TRBV18; D gene: NA; clone size: NA; J gene: TRBJ2-7; CDR3 DNA: TGTGCCAGCTCACCAGGAGGGTACGAGCAGTACTTC; CDR3 protein: CASSPGGYEQYF
V gene: TRBV7-9; D gene: NA; clone size: NA; J gene: TRBJ1-1; CDR3 DNA: TGTGCCAGCAGCTTAGCCCCTCGACTGGGCACTGAAGCTTTCTTT; CDR3 protein: CASSLAPRLGTEAFF
V gene: TRBV30; D gene: TRBD1; clone size: few; J gene: TRBJ1-1; CDR3 DNA: TGTGCCTGGAGTGTAAGGGGGCAAACTGAAGCTTTCTTT; CDR3 protein: CAWSVRGQTEAFF
V gene: TRBV7-9; D gene: NA; clone size: NA; J gene: TRBJ1-1; CDR3 DNA: TGTGCCAGCAGCACGGGACTTATGAACACTGAAGCTTTCTTT; CDR3 protein: CASSTGLMNTEAFF
V gene: TRBV5-6; D gene: TRBD1; clone size: NA; J gene: TRBJ1-4; CDR3 DNA: TGTGCCAGCAGCTTGTCAGGGGGAGCTAATGAAAAACTGTTTTTT; CDR3 protein: CASSLSGGANEKLFF
V gene: TRBV6-5; D gene: TRBD2; clone size: few; J gene: TRBJ2-1; CDR3 DNA: TGTGCCAGCAGTTATAGGGTCCGGGGGGGCTACAATGAGCAGTTCTTC; CDR3 protein: CASSYRVRGGYNEQFF
V gene: TRBV25-1; D gene: NA; clone size: NA; J gene: TRBJ1-6; CDR3 DNA: TGTGCCAGCAGGCTGACAGGAGGCTTTAATTCACCCCTCCACTTT; CDR3 protein: CASRLTGGFNSPLHF
V gene: TRBV2; D gene: TRBD1; clone size: few; J gene: TRBJ1-1; CDR3 DNA: TGTGCCAGCACGGGGACAGGTGGCACTGAAGCTTTCTTT; CDR3 protein: CASTGTGGTEAFF
V gene: TRBV25-1; D gene: TRBD2; clone size: few; J gene: TRBJ2-7; CDR3 DNA: TGTGCCAGCAGTGACCTTAGGGGACTAGCGGGTTTCTACGAGCAGTACTTC; CDR3 protein: CASSDLRGLAGFYEQYF
V gene: TRBV5-8; D gene: TRBD1; clone size: NA; J gene: TRBJ1-5; CDR3 DNA: TGTGCCAGCAGCCATGGGACAGGGGGTAACGATCAGCCCCAGCATTTT; CDR3 protein: CASSHGTGGNDQPQHF
V gene: TRBV6-1; D gene: TRBD1; clone size: few; J gene: TRBJ2-5; CDR3 DNA: TGTGCCAGCAGTGAATTCCGGACAGGAGAGACCCAGTACTTC; CDR3 protein: CASSEFRTGETQYF
V gene: TRBV9; D gene: TRBD2; clone size: few; J gene: TRBJ2-1; CDR3 DNA: TGTGCCAGCAGCACTAGCGGGAGAAATGAGCAGTTCTTC; CDR3 protein: CASSTSGRNEQFF
V gene: TRBV30; D gene: NA; clone size: NA; J gene: TRBJ2-2; CDR3 DNA: TGTGCCTGGAGCCCTCCGTTGGGGAGAAGGAACACCGGGGAGCTGTTTTTT; CDR3 protein: CAWSPPLGRRNTGELFF
V gene: TRBV4-1; D gene: NA; clone size: NA; J gene: TRBJ1-4; CDR3 DNA: TGCGCCAGCAGCCAAGGGCCGGGGAGAACTAATGAAAAACTGTTTTTT; CDR3 protein: CASSQGPGRTNEKLFF
V gene: TRBV29-1; D gene: TRBD1; clone size: NA; J gene: TRBJ2-2; CDR3 DNA: TGCAGCGTCCGAGCCGGGACAGTGGGCACCGGGGAGCTGTTTTTT; CDR3 protein: CSVRAGTVGTGELFF
V gene: TRBV19; D gene: NA; clone size: few; J gene: TRBJ2-3; CDR3 DNA: TGTGCCAGTAGCGACGCAGGGCCCGATACGCAGTATTTT; CDR3 protein: CASSDAGPDTQYF
V gene: TRBV27; D gene: TRBD2; clone size: NA; J gene: TRBJ2-1; CDR3 DNA: TGTGCCAGCAGACCTCGACTAGCGGGAGGGGTCCACAATGAGCAGTTCTTC; CDR3 protein: CASRPRLAGGVHNEQFF
V gene: TRBV5-6; D gene: TRBD1; clone size: few; J gene: TRBJ2-3; CDR3 DNA: TGTGCCAGCAGGCCGACCGGGACAGGGTTCGCAGATACGCAGTATTTT; CDR3 protein: CASRPTGTGFADTQYF
V gene: TRBV6-5; D gene: NA; clone size: few; J gene: TRBJ1-1; CDR3 DNA: TGTGCCAGCAGTATGACAGCGAACACTGAAGCTTTCTTT; CDR3 protein: CASSMTANTEAFF
V gene: TRBV5-8; D gene: NA; clone size: NA; J gene: TRBJ1-4; CDR3 DNA: TGTGCCAGCAGCTTGGGGAGACTTGCAACTAATGAAAAACTGTTTTTT; CDR3 protein: CASSLGRLATNEKLFF
V gene: TRBV5-4; D gene: TRBD1; clone size: NA; J gene: TRBJ1-1; CDR3 DNA: TGTGCCAGCAGCACCCGGACAGGGGGAAGGGTGAACACTGAAGCTTTCTTT; CDR3 protein: CASSTRTGGRVNTEAFF
V gene: TRBV5-1; D gene: NA; clone size: NA; J gene: TRBJ2-2; CDR3 DNA: TGCGCCAGCAGCTCCAACCAAGAGGGGGAGCTGTTTTTT; CDR3 protein: CASSSNQEGELFF
V gene: TRBV10-2; D gene: TRBD1; clone size: NA; J gene: TRBJ2-7; CDR3 DNA: TGCGCCAGCAGTGCAGGGGGACAGACCTACGAGCAGTACTTC; CDR3 protein: CASSAGGQTYEQYF
V gene: TRBV7-9; D gene: TRBD2; clone size: NA; J gene: TRBJ2-7; CDR3 DNA: TGTGCCAGCAGCCGGAGCGGGAGTATAGGCGAGCAGTACTTC; CDR3 protein: CASSRSGSIGEQYF
V gene: TRBV19; D gene: TRBD2; clone size: NA; J gene: TRBJ2-7; CDR3 DNA: TGTGCCAGTAGTCTGAACGGACTAGCGGCAAAGAACGAGCAGTACTTC; CDR3 protein: CASSLNGLAAKNEQYF
V gene: TRBV6-5; D gene: NA; clone size: few; J gene: TRBJ1-2; CDR3 DNA: TGTGCCAGCAGAGCGGGGACATCTAACTATGGCTACACCTTC; CDR3 protein: CASRAGTSNYGYTF
V gene: TRBV5-1; D gene: TRBD1; clone size: NA; J gene: TRBJ1-2; CDR3 DNA: TGCGCCAGCAGCCTGATCAGGGGGCAAGGTGGCTACACCTTC; CDR3 protein: CASSLIRGQGGYTF
V gene: TRBV5-1; D gene: TRBD1; clone size: few; J gene: TRBJ2-5; CDR3 DNA: TGCGCCAGCAGCCTGGCAGGGGGATCTGTCCAAGAGACCCAGTACTTC; CDR3 protein: CASSLAGGSVQETQYF
V gene: TRBV19; D gene: NA; clone size: few; J gene: TRBJ1-1; CDR3 DNA: TGTGCCAGTAGTCTTTGGGGGCTGGACACTGAAGCTTTCTTT; CDR3 protein: CASSLWGLDTEAFF
V gene: TRBV10-3; D gene: TRBD1; clone size: NA; J gene: TRBJ2-1; CDR3 DNA: TGTGCCATCAGTCCGGGGACAGGGGCCACCAATGAGCAGTTCTTC; CDR3 protein: CAISPGTGATNEQFF
V gene: TRBV4-1; D gene: NA; clone size: NA; J gene: TRBJ2-1; CDR3 DNA: TGCGCCAGCAGCCAAGGTGGGACTGTCGGATACAATGAGCAGTTCTTC; CDR3 protein: CASSQGGTVGYNEQFF
V gene: TRBV29-1; D gene: TRBD1; clone size: NA; J gene: TRBJ1-3; CDR3 DNA: TGCAGCGTTGAAGAGAATGGGACAGGGGTGTCTGGAAACACCATATATTTT; CDR3 protein: CSVEENGTGVSGNTIYF
V gene: TRBV5-1; D gene: NA; clone size: NA; J gene: TRBJ2-7; CDR3 DNA: TGCGCCAGCAGCTTGAAGGGGGAGACCTACGAGCAGTACTTC; CDR3 protein: CASSLKGETYEQYF
V gene: TRBV18; D gene: NA; clone size: many; J gene: TRBJ2-5; CDR3 DNA: TGTGCCAGCTCACCGGAGTACCAAGAGACCCAGTACTTC; CDR3 protein: CASSPEYQETQYF
V gene: TRBV29-1; D gene: NA; clone size: few; J gene: TRBJ1-1; CDR3 DNA: TGCAGCGTTGAGGTCCGGGGGGTGAACACTGAAGCTTTCTTT; CDR3 protein: CSVEVRGVNTEAFF
V gene: TRBV7-6; D gene: TRBD1; clone size: NA; J gene: TRBJ1-5; CDR3 DNA: TGTGCCAGCAGCCTAGGGACAGCTAGGAGCAATCAGCCCCAGCATTTT; CDR3 protein: CASSLGTARSNQPQHF
V gene: TRBV2; D gene: TRBD1; clone size: NA; J gene: TRBJ2-7; CDR3 DNA: TGTGCCAGCAGTGAAGCGCGGTCTTACAGGGGAATGGGCGAGCAGTACTTC; CDR3 protein: CASSEARSYRGMGEQYF
V gene: TRBV5-4; D gene: TRBD2; clone size: many; J gene: TRBJ2-1; CDR3 DNA: TGTGCCAGCAGCTCCGGACTAGCGGGAGCTTATGAGCAGTTCTTC; CDR3 protein: CASSSGLAGAYEQFF
V gene: TRBV6-5; D gene: NA; clone size: NA; J gene: TRBJ1-2; CDR3 DNA: TGTGCCAGCAGTTCACAGGGTTCAAGCTATGGCTACACCTTC; CDR3 protein: CASSSQGSSYGYTF
V gene: TRBV5-1; D gene: NA; clone size: few; J gene: TRBJ2-5; CDR3 DNA: TGCGCCAGCAGCTCAGCCCAGGGGTATGAGACCCAGTACTTC; CDR3 protein: CASSSAQGYETQYF
V gene: TRBV5-1; D gene: NA; clone size: few; J gene: TRBJ2-3; CDR3 DNA: TGCGCCAGCAGCATGGACTCTAGCACAGATACGCAGTATTTT; CDR3 protein: CASSMDSSTDTQYF
V gene: TRBV7-2; D gene: TRBD2; clone size: NA; J gene: TRBJ2-1; CDR3 DNA: TGTGCCAGCAGCTTAAGTAGGACTAGCAACTATGAGCAGTTCTTC; CDR3 protein: CASSLSRTSNYEQFF
V gene: TRBV30; D gene: NA; clone size: NA; J gene: TRBJ2-3; CDR3 DNA: TGTGCCTGGAGTCGGCTAGCATCAGATACGCAGTATTTT; CDR3 protein: CAWSRLASDTQYF